The entry below describes one T cell receptor beta chain. In germline, CDR1 is MNHEY, CDR2 SMNVEV (reference sequence). This CDR3 comprises 11 residues. The V gene lost 8 bases and the J gene lost 1 base, with 5 bases spanning the gap. The sample comes from a study of shared T cell receptors in the human thymus. Profiled with immunoSEQ multiplex PCR; TCRdb holds only in-frame clones, not every one. The table shows 550,000 to 800,000 clones, with 70% to 90% occurring only once. This sample was shared with a second study, whose subject was human thymus T cells. That report notes: Corrective surgery for congenital heart defects was being performed on the healthy Finnish infants who served as donors. Corrective heart surgery yielded the resections from which the thymus tissue came. Apparent skewing of V and J gene usage characterized both thymic and blood repertoires. Related reports documented highly overlapping thymic repertoires among unrelated individuals.

The TCR sequence derives from a girl less than two years old with a congenital heart defect. Sequenced material: thymocytes. The chain links TRBV27 to TRBJ1-1; no firm D call. The CDR3 loop reads CASGKNTEAFF. The CDR3 DNA is TGTGCCAGCGGCAAGAACACTGAAGCTTTCTTT.